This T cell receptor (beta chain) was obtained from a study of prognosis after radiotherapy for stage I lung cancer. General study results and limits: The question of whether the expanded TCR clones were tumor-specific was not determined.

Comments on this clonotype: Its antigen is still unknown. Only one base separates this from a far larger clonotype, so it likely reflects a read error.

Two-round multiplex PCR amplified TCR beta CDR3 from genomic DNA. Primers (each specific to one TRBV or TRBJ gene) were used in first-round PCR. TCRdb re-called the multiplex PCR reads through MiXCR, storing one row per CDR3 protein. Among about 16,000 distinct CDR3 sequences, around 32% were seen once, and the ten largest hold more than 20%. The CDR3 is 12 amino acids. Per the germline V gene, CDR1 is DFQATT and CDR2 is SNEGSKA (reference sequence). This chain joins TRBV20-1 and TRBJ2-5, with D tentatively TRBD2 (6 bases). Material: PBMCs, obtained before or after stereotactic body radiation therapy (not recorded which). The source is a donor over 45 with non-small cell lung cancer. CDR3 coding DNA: TGCAGTGCTACCCCCCTGGGGGGTGAGAAGTTCTTC. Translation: CSATPLGGEKFF.